The 10 T cell receptor beta chains below were found in one sample sequenced in a study of T cells in localized non-small cell lung cancer. This table comes from immunoSEQ multiplex PCR, and its TCRdb copy is limited to in-frame clones, with some not included. The sample shows more than 1,500 clones, approximately 25% of them seen only once. Sequenced material: normal lung tissue next to the tumor, taken before any cancer treatment. These receptors were taken from an older female donor with stage II lung adenocarcinoma.

This clone has a handful of counts. The genes are TRBV19 and TRBJ1-5; no clear D gene. Germline V CDR1 and CDR2: LNHDA, SQIVND (reference sequence). CDR3 length: 13 amino acids. The V gene lost 10 bases and the J gene lost 3 bases, with 13 bases spanning the gap. The CDR3 DNA reads TGTGCCACTAAGAGGAGCGACAATCAGCCCCAGCATTTT. This translates into CATKRSDNQPQHF.

This clone is medium-sized within its sample. The V and J genes are TRBV6-8 and TRBJ1-5, with a tentative D call TRBD1 (5 bases). V gave up 6 bases and J gave up 4 bases, with 19 bases separating them. Germline V lookup: CDR1 MNHGY, CDR2 SAAAGT. This CDR3 is built from 16 residues. The CDR3 coding sequence is TGTGCCAGCAGGGATGATAACGGGACGGTAAATCAGCCCCAGCATTTT. Amino acids: CASRDDNGTVNQPQHF.

This chain links TRBV5-1 with TRBJ2-2; 9 positions agree with TRBD1. Germline CDR1 and CDR2: SGHRS and YFSETQ. Trimming removed 1 base from V and 4 bases from J; junction bases left unmatched: 2. CDR3 length equals 15 residues. This CDR3 reads CASSLRTGVTGELFF. In DNA, the CDR3 is TGCGCCAGCAGCTTGAGGACAGGGGTCACCGGGGAGCTGTTTTTT.

V and J are TRBV22-1 and TRBJ2-1; no DNA check was done on the table's D call, TRBD2. TRBV22-1 is noted as a pseudogene. This CDR3 has 17 amino acids. The CDR3 reads CATSDRSGLADYNEQFF. CDR3 sequence (DNA): TGTGCCACCAGTGATCGATCGGGACTAGCGGATTACAATGAGCAGTTCTTC.

This clone was counted only a few times. The V and J genes are TRBV6-8 and TRBJ1-6, with a tentative D call TRBD1 (5 bases). The germline gives CDR1 MNHGY, CDR2 SAAAGT. This CDR3 has 13 residues. V dropped 2 bases and J dropped 9 bases, with 8 bases sitting between them. As DNA, the CDR3 is TGTGCCAGCAGTTACGAGGGGTCTTCACCCCTCCACTTT. Translation: CASSYEGSSPLHF.

This clone was counted only a few times. This chain connects TRBV28 to TRBJ1-3; D possibly corresponds to TRBD1 (5 bases). V gave up 6 bases and J gave up 4 bases, with 19 bases separating them. The germline V gene has CDR1 MDHEN and CDR2 SYDVKM. CDR3 length equals 16 residues. The CDR3 region is CASRPLKGLIGNTIYF. The CDR3 coding sequence is TGTGCCAGCAGACCACTCAAGGGGCTTATCGGAAACACCATATATTTT.

Judged by abundance, this clone is medium-sized. The gene calls are TRBV11-3 and TRBJ2-1, with a tentative D call TRBD2 (5 bases). The germline CDR1 and CDR2 sequences are SGHNT and YENEEA. The ends were cut back, 2 bases at V and 6 bases at J, with 14 bases in the middle. CDR3 size: 15 residues. CDR3 protein: CASSLSHGVVNEQFF. CDR3 DNA sequence: TGTGCCAGCAGCTTATCCCACGGGGTGGTCAATGAGCAGTTCTTC.

Only a few counts were recorded for this clone. CDR3: CASSTGQGMNTEAFF. The CDR3 DNA is TGCGCCAGCAGCACAGGACAGGGCATGAACACTGAAGCTTTCTTT. The chain joins TRBV5-1 to TRBJ1-1; TRBD1 matches 8 bases. This CDR3 spans 15 amino acids. V trimming: 4 bases; J trimming: 0 bases; junction bases outside the gene matches: 5. Germline assignment: CDR1 SGHRS and CDR2 YFSETQ.

In this sample, this clone is medium-sized. The chain uses TRBV9 and TRBJ2-7; D might be TRBD2 (6 bases). Germline CDR1 is SGDLS and CDR2 is YYNGEE. The CDR3 consists of 15 residues. V gave up 5 bases and J gave up 5 bases, with 20 bases separating them. CDR3 sequence reads: CASSEIGMGLHEQYF. In DNA, the CDR3 is TGTGCCAGCAGTGAAATCGGAATGGGACTCCACGAGCAGTACTTC.

This clone is large in the sample. J is TRBJ2-1 and V is TRBV28; 11 nucleotides match TRBD2. The CDR3 totals 16 residues. J gave up 7 bases and V 6 bases, and 11 bases lay outside the gene matches. The germline V gene encodes CDR1 MDHEN and CDR2 SYDVKM. Here the CDR3 reads CASRGLAVPRSNEQFF. CDR3 DNA sequence: TGTGCCAGCAGGGGACTAGCGGTACCAAGATCTAATGAGCAGTTCTTC.